The rows below give T cell receptor beta chains drawn from one sample of a study of blood T cell dynamics during melanoma immunotherapy. Some clones are missing from TCRdb's copy, which holds only in-frame ones; the method was immunoSEQ multiplex PCR. Of about 5,600 clones listed, roughly 82% are singletons. The specimen was blood, collected from a patient treated with checkpoint blockade. The receptors were gathered from a human donor with melanoma. Some clones in this sample may be carry-over from other donors' samples. The CDR3 runs from the conserved cysteine through the conserved F or W. Fields, in order: clone size, V gene, D gene, CDR3 length, J gene, CDR3 DNA, CDR3 protein. D genes are given only for firm matches. Clone sizes are given selectively: once, few, many, or a class where the clone is expanded.

NA	TRBV5-4	TRBD1	17	TRBJ2-5	TGTGCCAGCAGCAGATCCCCAACAGGGGGCCGGCAAGAGACCCAGTACTTC	CASSRSPTGGRQETQYF
NA	TRBV28	TRBD2	14	TRBJ2-5	TGTGCCAGCAGCACAGCGGGGGGCCTAAGGACCCAGTACTTC	CASSTAGGLRTQYF
NA	TRBV28	TRBD1	15	TRBJ1-2	TGTGCCAGCAGCCGGACAGGGGCGGGTAACTATGGCTACACCTTC	CASSRTGAGNYGYTF
NA	TRBV5-6	TRBD1	16	TRBJ2-7	TGTGCCAGCAGCTTGAAAGGGACAGGGACTTCCTACGAGCAGTACTTC	CASSLKGTGTSYEQYF
NA	TRBV2	TRBD2	14	TRBJ2-1	TGTGCCAGCAGGGAGACTAGCGAATACAATGAGCAGTTCTTC	CASRETSEYNEQFF
NA	TRBV18	NA	15	TRBJ2-2	TGTGCCAGCTCACCATTTGCCCCGCCGGACGGGGAGCTGTTTTTT	CASSPFAPPDGELFF
NA	TRBV7-9	NA	11	TRBJ2-7	TGTGCCAGCGCCCGGGGAAACGAGCAGTACTTC	CASARGNEQYF
NA	TRBV18	TRBD2	15	TRBJ2-7	TGTGCCAGCTCACCGGCTAGCGGGGGTACCTACGAGCAGTACTTC	CASSPASGGTYEQYF
NA	TRBV7-9	NA	13	TRBJ1-1	TGTGCCAGCAGTTTCGTACAGGGCACTGAAGCTTTCTTT	CASSFVQGTEAFF
once	TRBV6-6	TRBD2	15	TRBJ2-7	TGTGCCAGCAGTCCGAGACTAGCGGGGGGCCACGAGCAGTACTTC	CASSPRLAGGHEQYF
NA	TRBV15	NA	15	TRBJ2-7	TGTGCCACCAGCAGAGATCTTGGGAGCTCCTACGAGCAGTACTTC	CATSRDLGSSYEQYF
NA	TRBV7-3	NA	15	TRBJ2-5	TGTGCCAGCAGCCCAGTTGTATCCGGGACAGAGACCCAGTACTTC	CASSPVVSGTETQYF
NA	TRBV5-4	TRBD1	15	TRBJ2-7	TGTGCCAGCAGCCCATTGGGACAGGGAGGCTACGAGCAGTACTTC	CASSPLGQGGYEQYF
once	TRBV6-6	NA	15	TRBJ2-7	TGTGCCAGCAGTTACTACGGGACGGGAGACTACGAGCAGTACTTC	CASSYYGTGDYEQYF
NA	TRBV5-5	NA	14	TRBJ1-5	TGTGCCAGCAGCTTGGGTGGTAGCAATCAGCCCCAGCATTTT	CASSLGGSNQPQHF
NA	TRBV21-1	NA	16	TRBJ2-7	TGTGCCAGCAGCAAAGAGGGGACAGGCCGAAACTACGAGCAGTACTTC	CASSKEGTGRNYEQYF
NA	TRBV6-1	TRBD1	15	TRBJ1-6	TGTGCCAGCAGTGAAGGCGGGACAGAATATTCACCCCTCCACTTT	CASSEGGTEYSPLHF
few	TRBV5-1	NA	15	TRBJ1-5	TGCGCCAGCAGCTTGGATGGGCGGGCCAATCAGCCCCAGCATTTT	CASSLDGRANQPQHF
few	TRBV6-5	NA	14	TRBJ1-6	TGTGCCAGCAGTCCCCGGGCGATAAATTCACCCCTCCACTTT	CASSPRAINSPLHF
NA	TRBV7-3	NA	13	TRBJ2-2	TGTGCCAGCAGCTTAATGTTGTCCGGGGAGCTGTTTTTT	CASSLMLSGELFF
once	TRBV6-1	NA	13	TRBJ1-2	TGTGCCAGCAGAGCTGCCAGGAACTATGGCTACACCTTC	CASRAARNYGYTF
NA	TRBV11-3	TRBD2	14	TRBJ2-5	TGTGCCAGCAGCGACGGGGGGGCCCCGGAGACCCAGTACTTC	CASSDGGAPETQYF
NA	TRBV6-1	NA	13	TRBJ1-2	TGTGCCAGCAGTGAGGGGGTGCGGAGTGGCTACACCTTC	CASSEGVRSGYTF
NA	TRBV30	NA	15	TRBJ1-4	TGTGCCTGGAGTCCGGGGGGGGGCACGAATGAAAAACTGTTTTTT	CAWSPGGGTNEKLFF
NA	TRBV7-2	NA	15	TRBJ2-7	TGTGCCAGCAGCTTCGGGACGCTTCGCTCCGTCGAGCAGTACTTC	CASSFGTLRSVEQYF
NA	TRBV5-1	NA	13	TRBJ1-1	TGCGCCAGCAGCTTGGCGACAAATAATGAAGCTTTCTTT	CASSLATNNEAFF
NA	TRBV5-5	TRBD2	15	TRBJ2-7	TGTGCCAGCAGTAAACTAGCGGGGGACTCCTACGAGCAGTACTTC	CASSKLAGDSYEQYF
NA	TRBV5-5	TRBD1	14	TRBJ2-7	TGTGCCAGCAGCTTGGCGGGACAGGCCTACGAGCAGTACTTC	CASSLAGQAYEQYF
NA	TRBV10-2	TRBD1	13	TRBJ2-7	TGCGCCAGCAGTTCCGGGACAGGGGCCGAGCAGTACTTC	CASSSGTGAEQYF
NA	TRBV7-9	TRBD2	15	TRBJ2-1	TGTGCCAGCACCCAGGAGAGCGGGAGCTACAATGAGCAGTTCTTC	CASTQESGSYNEQFF
NA	TRBV5-1	NA	13	TRBJ1-1	TGCGCCAGCAGCTTGGAGGTGAACACTGAAGCTTTCTTT	CASSLEVNTEAFF
NA	TRBV30	NA	12	TRBJ1-2	TGTGCCTGGAGCGAGAACAGGAGTCGAGACTACTTC	CAWSENRSRDYF
once	TRBV9	NA	13	TRBJ2-2	TGTGCCAGCAGTATTACAGGGAGGGGGGAGCTGTTTTTT	CASSITGRGELFF
NA	TRBV5-4	TRBD2	15	TRBJ2-5	TGTGCCAGCAGCGAGGAGCGGGGGGGCCGGGAGACCCAGTACTTC	CASSEERGGRETQYF
NA	TRBV6-5	NA	13	TRBJ2-3	TGTGCCAGCAGTTGGCGGAGGACAGATACGCAGTATTTT	CASSWRRTDTQYF
NA	TRBV2	TRBD2	15	TRBJ2-5	TGTGCCAGCAGGGGACTAGCGGGAGTACAGGAGACCCAGTACTTC	CASRGLAGVQETQYF
once	TRBV6-1	NA	15	TRBJ1-4	TGTGCCAGCAGTGAGACCCGGGGGCAGGGTGAAAAACTGTTTTTT	CASSETRGQGEKLFF
NA	TRBV5-1	NA	14	TRBJ2-7	TGCGCCAGCAGCTTGGATCTGGGTGGCTACGAGCAGTACTTC	CASSLDLGGYEQYF
NA	TRBV6-1	NA	15	TRBJ2-7	TGTGCCAGCAGTGAAAGGGAGACTGCCTTCTACGAGCAGTACTTC	CASSERETAFYEQYF
NA	TRBV9	TRBD2	15	TRBJ2-1	TGTGCCAGCAGCCCGAGACTAGCGGCTTACAATGAGCAGTTCTTC	CASSPRLAAYNEQFF
NA	TRBV4-3	TRBD1	15	TRBJ2-1	TGCGCCAGCAGCCAAGAAGAGACAGGGGGCAATGAGCAGTTCTTC	CASSQEETGGNEQFF
NA	TRBV6-6	TRBD1	15	TRBJ1-4	TGTGCCAGCAGTTACACAACAGGGGTTGGTGAAAAACTGTTTTTT	CASSYTTGVGEKLFF
NA	TRBV11-2	NA	15	TRBJ2-7	TGTGCCAGCAGCTTACTACCACAGGGATCCTACGAGCAGTACTTC	CASSLLPQGSYEQYF
NA	TRBV4-2	NA	17	TRBJ2-7	TGTGCCAGCAGCCAAGATCTGGGGACGGACCCTTTCTACGAGCAGTACTTC	CASSQDLGTDPFYEQYF
NA	TRBV10-1	NA	12	TRBJ1-3	TGCGTCCCAGTGGGCAATGGAAACACCATATATTTT	CVPVGNGNTIYF
NA	TRBV7-6	NA	14	TRBJ2-1	TGTGCCAGCAGCTTACGTATGAGGGGGGATGAGCAGTTCTTC	CASSLRMRGDEQFF
NA	TRBV11-3	TRBD1	16	TRBJ2-1	TGTGCCAGCAGCTTAGCCGGACAGGGGGCAAGGAATGAGCAGTTCTTC	CASSLAGQGARNEQFF
NA	TRBV28	TRBD2	14	TRBJ2-1	TGTGCCAGCAGTACCTCAGGACTAGAGAATGAGCAGTTCTTC	CASSTSGLENEQFF
few	TRBV11-3	TRBD2	14	TRBJ2-3	TGTGCCAGCAGCGCGGGACTAGCCGCAGATACGCAGTATTTT	CASSAGLAADTQYF
NA	TRBV5-1	TRBD1	15	TRBJ1-2	TGCGCCAGCACCCGGGACAGGGCCGGTCTTGGTGGCTACACCTTC	CASTRDRAGLGGYTF
NA	TRBV4-3	NA	13	TRBJ1-1	TGCGCCAGCAGCACTTCCAGGGCCGGTGAAGCTTTCTTT	CASSTSRAGEAFF
few	TRBV18	NA	17	TRBJ2-7	TGTGCCAGCTCCCCCCAGTTGCCACAGGGAGGATACTACGAGCAGTACTTC	CASSPQLPQGGYYEQYF
NA	TRBV10-2	TRBD1	14	TRBJ2-2	TGCGCCAGCAGTGAGTTGACAGGGCTGGGGGAGCTGTTTTTT	CASSELTGLGELFF
once	TRBV5-1	TRBD2	14	TRBJ2-3	TGCGCCAGCAGCTTGGCGGGGGGAGCAGATACGCAGTATTTT	CASSLAGGADTQYF
NA	TRBV30	NA	13	TRBJ2-7	TGTGCCTGGATGAGGCAGGGAACTTACGAGCAGTACTTC	CAWMRQGTYEQYF
NA	TRBV30	NA	13	TRBJ1-2	TGTGCCTGGCCCAATGAGGGAGGCTATGGCTACACCTTC	CAWPNEGGYGYTF
NA	TRBV6-5	NA	13	TRBJ1-2	TGTGCCAGCAGAGAGGGGGGACGTGGGGGCTACACCTTC	CASREGGRGGYTF
NA	TRBV5-6	NA	14	TRBJ2-2	TGTGCCAGCAGCTTTTACAGGTATCCCGGGGAGCTGTTTTTT	CASSFYRYPGELFF
NA	TRBV15	NA	16	TRBJ1-3	TGTGCCACCAGCAGCCATATACAGGGAACGGGAAACACCATATATTTT	CATSSHIQGTGNTIYF
NA	TRBV27	NA	14	TRBJ1-5	TGTGCCAGCAGTTTGCGGGGGTTCACTCAGCCCCAGCATTTT	CASSLRGFTQPQHF